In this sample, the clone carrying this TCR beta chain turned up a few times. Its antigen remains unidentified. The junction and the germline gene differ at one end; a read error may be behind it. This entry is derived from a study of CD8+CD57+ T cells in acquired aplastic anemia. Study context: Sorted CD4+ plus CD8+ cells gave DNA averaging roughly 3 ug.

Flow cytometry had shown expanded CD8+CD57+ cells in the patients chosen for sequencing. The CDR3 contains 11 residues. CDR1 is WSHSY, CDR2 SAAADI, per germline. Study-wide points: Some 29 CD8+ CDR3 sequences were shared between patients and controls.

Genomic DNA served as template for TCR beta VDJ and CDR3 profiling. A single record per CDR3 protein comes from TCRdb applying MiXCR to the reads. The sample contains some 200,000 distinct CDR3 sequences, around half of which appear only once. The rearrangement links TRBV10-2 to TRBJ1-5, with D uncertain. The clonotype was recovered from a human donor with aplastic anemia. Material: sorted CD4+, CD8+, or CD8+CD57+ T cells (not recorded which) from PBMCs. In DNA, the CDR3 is TGCGCCAGCAGTGGGGGTCAGGCCCAGCATTTT. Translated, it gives CASSGGQAQHF.